This TCR beta chain was observed in a study of CD8 T cells in Susac syndrome. Study as a whole: Intravenous immunoglobulin alone or corticosteroids were being given to patients with Susac syndrome at blood draw, unless they were therapy-naive.

Random-hexamer reverse transcription was applied to about 0.5 to 1 ug RNA. Across 54 Vbeta and 13 Jbeta, immunoSEQ multiplex PCR amplified TCR beta CDR3. TCRdb recomputed calls from the immunoSEQ multiplex PCR reads with MiXCR, one row per CDR3 protein. Of approximately 150,000 distinct CDR3 sequences in the sample, around 95% are singletons; the top ten hold over 0.065%. This CDR3 spans 12 amino acids. In germline, CDR1 is MDHEN, CDR2 SYDVKM. V lost 9 bases to trimming and J lost 7 bases, with 15 bases between them. The sample comprised CD4+ T cells from PBMCs. The source of this sequence is a human donor with Susac syndrome. This sequence joins TRBV28 and TRBJ2-5; possible D gene TRBD1, 6 bases. The CDR3 protein is CASATGLLTQYF. CDR3 DNA sequence: TGTGCCAGTGCGACAGGCCTATTGACCCAGTACTTC.